The rows below give T cell receptor beta chains drawn from one sample of a study of graft-versus-host responses after intestinal transplantation. Produced via immunoSEQ multiplex PCR; TCRdb's table is partial and in-frame only. The sample holds about 39,000 clones, around 96% seen once. These receptors' antigens are unknown. The input for sequencing was unstimulated CD8+ T cells sorted from spleen or lymph node cells, taken before transplant. The receptor set was obtained from a human donor who was the organ donor for an intestinal transplant. Both conserved end residues are part of each CDR3. D genes are given only for firm matches. Only part of the rows carry a size: once, few, many, or a class if the clone is expanded.

D gene,clone size,J gene,V gene,CDR3 DNA,CDR3 protein
TRBD1,NA,TRBJ2-7,TRBV7-6,TGTGCCAGCAGCCCCCCCGGGACAGGGGTGAGGGAGCAGTACTTC,CASSPPGTGVREQYF
TRBD2,NA,TRBJ2-1,TRBV5-1,TGCGCCAGCAGCTGGGGGTCGGGGGGGACCCACAATGAGCAGTTCTTC,CASSWGSGGTHNEQFF
NA,once,TRBJ2-3,TRBV7-8,TGTGCCAGCAGCTGGTGGGGGACTCAGGGCCTCACAGATACGCAGTATTTT,CASSWWGTQGLTDTQYF
TRBD2,NA,TRBJ2-2,TRBV5-6,TGTGCCAGCAAGTCTAGCGGGGGGGCCATTCGGGAGCTGTTTTTT,CASKSSGGAIRELFF
TRBD2,NA,TRBJ2-5,TRBV5-5,TGTGCCAGCAGCTTACTAGCGGGGGGAGAGACCCAGTACTTC,CASSLLAGGETQYF
TRBD1,NA,TRBJ1-5,TRBV28,TGTGCCAGCAGTTTACCAGGGGGCCCAAATCAGCCCCAGCATTTT,CASSLPGGPNQPQHF
TRBD1,NA,TRBJ1-1,TRBV28,TGTGCCAGCAGTTTAACAGGGGTGAACACTGAAGCTTTCTTT,CASSLTGVNTEAFF
TRBD2,NA,TRBJ2-1,TRBV13,TGTGCCAGCAGCTTAGCGGGGGGCTACAATGAGCAGTTCTTC,CASSLAGGYNEQFF
NA,NA,TRBJ2-3,TRBV28,TGTGCCAGCAGTTTCAGGGATTCAGATACGCAGTATTTT,CASSFRDSDTQYF
NA,NA,TRBJ2-7,TRBV30,TGTGCCTGGAGTATCGGAACCTACGAGCAGTACTTC,CAWSIGTYEQYF
TRBD1,NA,TRBJ1-5,TRBV6-5,TGTGCCAGCAGTCTTACAGGGGTGGGTCAGCCCCAGCATTTT,CASSLTGVGQPQHF
NA,NA,TRBJ1-2,TRBV7-9,TGTGCCAGCAGCCACGTGCCTGGGATTCTCTATGGCTACACCTTC,CASSHVPGILYGYTF
NA,NA,TRBJ1-1,TRBV28,TGTGCCAGCAGAGCCTCGACGGAGGCGAACACTGAAGCTTTCTTT,CASRASTEANTEAFF
NA,once,TRBJ2-2,TRBV25-1,TGTGCCAGCAGTGAATATACCGGCGGGGAGCTGTTTTTT,CASSEYTGGELFF
NA,NA,TRBJ1-2,TRBV23-1,TGCGCCAGCAGCCCCCTTATCCATTTGACAGGTACTCATGGCTACACCTTC,CASSPLIHLTGTHGYTF
NA,NA,TRBJ1-5,TRBV30,TGTGCCTGGAGTCCCCGAGGGAGTTTTCATAGCAATCAGCCCCAGCATTTT,CAWSPRGSFHSNQPQHF
NA,NA,TRBJ2-7,TRBV4-1,TGCGCCAGCAGCCAAGAGAAAGGCAACTACGAGCAGTACTTC,CASSQEKGNYEQYF
TRBD2,NA,TRBJ2-1,TRBV7-2,TGTGCCAGCAGCTTGGGACTAGCGGGTGAGCAGTTCTTC,CASSLGLAGEQFF
TRBD2,NA,TRBJ2-5,TRBV27,TGTGCCAGCAGTGCCCGGGACTATAAAGAGACCCAGTACTTC,CASSARDYKETQYF
TRBD2,NA,TRBJ2-5,TRBV4-1,TGCGCCAGCAGCCAAATTGGGGGGGAAGAGACCCAGTACTTC,CASSQIGGEETQYF
NA,NA,TRBJ2-5,TRBV7-6,TGTGCCAGCAGCCCCATGGCAGGGGTTCAAGAGACCCAGTACTTC,CASSPMAGVQETQYF
NA,NA,TRBJ2-1,TRBV28,TGTGCCAGCAGTCTCCTGGACAGCTCCTACAATGAGCAGTTCTTC,CASSLLDSSYNEQFF